The 29 T cell receptor beta chains below were found in one sample sequenced in a study of tumor-infiltrating lymphocytes in primary liver carcinoma. The template, roughly 550 ng total RNA, yielded TCR beta cDNA made with a constant-region primer. What produced the TCR beta libraries was three nested multiplex PCR rounds using slightly modified ARM-PCR. The first two PCR rounds, around 11 cycles each, used TRBV1-TRBV30 forward primers and a C-beta reverse primer. Each CDR3 protein gets one entry after TCRdb re-called the multiplex PCR reads with MiXCR. The sample consists of 95,000 to 150,000 distinct CDR3 sequences, less than 80% of them appearing once. Co-extraction of RNA and DNA was performed on roughly 20-31 mg of unsorted bulk tissue. The sample taken for sequencing was liver tumor tissue from sampling region 1. Subset in this sample: tumor region T1, superior pole. Receptors originate from a woman aged 55 to 70 with primary liver carcinoma and hepatitis B virus infection.

Comment on this clonotype: A read error may be the cause here, since a much bigger clone is one base away. It is likely a read error, because the conserved phenylalanine at the end of the CDR3 is missing. The chain joins TRBV5-4 to TRBJ1-2; tentatively, D is TRBD1 (5 bases). Germline V gives CDR1 SGHNT, CDR2 YYREEE (reference sequence). The CDR3 contains 13 residues. The V end was cut by 6 bases, the J end by 6 bases, with 15 bases between. The CDR3 sequence is CASKNRQQDGYTL. The CDR3 DNA follows: TGTGCCAGCAAAAATAGACAGCAGGATGGCTACACCCTC.

CDR3 loop: CTNSHSTTGRVKLFF. The CDR3 DNA reads as TGTACCAACAGTCACTCCACGACAGGGAGGGTAAAACTGTTTTTT. The J gene is TRBJ1-4, the V gene TRBV6-5; 7 positions match TRBD1. This CDR3 comprises 15 residues. From germline, CDR1 is MNHEY and CDR2 SVGAGI.

The chain combines TRBV7-9 with TRBJ2-1; 7 nucleotides match TRBD2. The length of the CDR3 is 15 residues. V gave up 2 bases and J gave up 9 bases; unmatched junction bases: 10. Germline CDR1 SEHNR, CDR2 FQNEAQ (reference sequence). In nucleotides, the CDR3 is TGTGCCAGCAGCTTAAGAGGACTAGTGGGGGGTGAGCAGTTCTTC. Its translation is CASSLRGLVGGEQFF.

Comments on this clonotype: A read error may produce the germline difference seen at one junction end. The CDR3 nucleotides are TGTGTCAGCTGCTTAACCAGCGGGAGCGAGCAGTACTTC. Amino acid sequence: CVSCLTSGSEQYF. V usage is TRBV11-2 and J usage is TRBJ2-7; 8 nucleotides agree with TRBD2. CDR1 is SGHAT and CDR2 is FQNNGV in the germline V gene. The CDR3 consists of 13 residues.

A note on this clonotype: The CDR3 ends on some other residue instead of the conserved phenylalanine or tryptophan, so this is likely a read error. The DNA is left out, because the CDR3 cannot be placed on it with certainty; the CDR3 is given as TCRdb lists it. This sequence joins TRBV29-1 and TRBJ2-5; the table's D call, TRBD1, has no DNA check behind it. The CDR3 is 15 residues long, ends included. From germline, CDR1 is SQVTM and CDR2 ANQGSEA. CDR3 residues: CSVGSVTGGLETQYS.

For this clonotype: A much bigger clone sits one base away, suggesting this may be a read error. V is TRBV12-3 or TRBV12-4 and J is TRBJ2-5, with no clear D. The CDR3 loop spans 12 amino acids. CDR3 nucleotide sequence: TGTACCAGCAGTTCGTACTTGAAGACCCAGTACTTC. Protein sequence: CTSSSYLKTQYF.

This clonotype occurred a few times. The V and J genes are TRBV11-2 and TRBJ2-7, with unresolved D. Germline CDR1 and CDR2: SGHAT and FQNNGV. The CDR3 has 12 residues. In DNA, the CDR3 is TGTGTCAACAGCTTAGGAGACTACGAGCAGTACTTC. Its protein is CVNSLGDYEQYF.

This clonotype was seen a single time. Since a much larger clone is just one base distant, this may be a read error. The chain employs TRBV12-3 or TRBV12-4 and TRBJ2-3; 7 bases fit TRBD2. V trimming: 5 bases; J trimming: 8 bases; junction bases outside the gene matches: 10. The CDR3 extends over 14 amino acids. For the CDR3, the DNA is TGTGCCAGCAGTCGGACTAGACCCGCAGGTACGCAGTATTTT. This translates into CASSRTRPAGTQYF.

This clonotype was seen ten or more times. This rearrangement joins TRBV7-9 to TRBJ2-7; D unclear. The CDR3 loop spans 12 amino acids. Germline CDR1 and CDR2: SEHNR and FQNEAQ (reference sequence). Between the trimmed V and J ends, which lost 5 bases and 2 bases, there was a span of 7 bases. The CDR3 region is CASSPDTYEQYF. CDR3 nucleotide sequence: TGTGCCAGCAGCCCCGACACCTACGAGCAGTACTTC.

This clonotype was recorded many times. This rearrangement joins TRBV6-1 to TRBJ2-1, with D tentatively TRBD2 (7 bases). Germline V CDR1 and CDR2: MNHNS, SASEGT. V was trimmed by 11 bases and J by 3 bases, leaving 20 bases between them. This CDR3 region has 15 residues. CDR3 coding DNA: TGTGCCGTCCGAGGGGGGGGGGCACGCTACAATGAGCAGTTCTTC. Protein product: CAVRGGGARYNEQFF.

Worth noting for this clonotype: This may stem from a read error, because a much larger clone lies one nucleotide away. The chain recombines TRBV4-2 with TRBJ2-2; D may match TRBD1 or TRBD2 (5 bases each). Germline CDR1 LGHNA, CDR2 YNFKEQ. CDR3 size: 17 residues. V lost 0 bases, J lost 5 bases, and 16 bases lay in between. DNA of the CDR3: TGTGCCAGCAGCCAAGAGGGGACCACTCAATGGACCGGGGAGCTGTTTTTT. As protein: CASSQEGTTQWTGELFF.

V is TRBV4-1 and J is TRBJ2-3; D may be TRBD1 (6 bases). The CDR3 has 15 amino acids. The V gene lost 1 base and the J gene lost 4 bases, with 12 bases spanning the gap. The V gene's germline CDR1 is MGHRA and CDR2 YSYEKL. For the CDR3, the DNA is TGCGCCAGCAGCCAAGGGTCAGGGGCCCCAGATACGCAGTATTTT. It specifies CASSQGSGAPDTQYF.

As for this clonotype: A read error may explain this, as a much larger clone is one base away. The chain employs TRBV5-8 and TRBJ2-1; tentatively, D is TRBD1 (5 bases). CDR1 SGHTS and CDR2 YDEGEE come from the germline V gene. The V gene lost 0 bases and the J gene lost 7 bases, with 11 bases spanning the gap. The CDR3 spans 14 residues. The CDR3 DNA follows: TGTGCCAGCAGCTTGGGAAAGGGGTGGAATGAGCAGTTCTTC. Protein product: CASSLGKGWNEQFF.

This chain joins TRBV4-1 and TRBJ2-3; D remains unclear. The germline V and J ends were trimmed by 1 base and 6 bases, with 20 bases remaining between them. CDR3 length: 17 residues. Germline V gene sequence: CDR1 MGHRA, CDR2 YSYEKL. The CDR3 DNA follows: TGCGCCAGCAGCCAAGGGGTCCGGCAGACCACGCGGGATACGCAGTATTTT. Protein: CASSQGVRQTTRDTQYF.

Comments on this clonotype: It is likely a read error, because the conserved phenylalanine at the end of the CDR3 is missing. The chain is built from TRBV28 and TRBJ2-5; tentative D call: TRBD1 (6 bases). This CDR3 has 14 amino acids. Trimming took 11 bases from V and 1 from J, leaving 17 bases between them. CDR1 and CDR2 (germline): MDHEN, SYDVKM. The CDR3 loop is CAPRSGDTQETQYL. In DNA, the CDR3 is TGTGCCCCACGTTCCGGGGACACCCAAGAGACCCAGTACTTG.

V gene TRBV30 combines with J gene TRBJ2-4, with D possibly TRBD2 on 5 matching bases. Germline lookup yields CDR1 GTSNPN and CDR2 SVGIG (reference sequence). There are 14 residues in the CDR3. V was pared by 1 base and J by 2 bases, with 9 bases between. The CDR3 is CAWSGGGSKNIQYF. CDR3 DNA: TGTGCCTGGAGTGGAGGCGGGTCCAAAAACATTCAGTACTTC.

This clonotype was recorded at least ten times. This rearrangement joins TRBV4-2 to TRBJ1-3; possibly TRBD1 for D (5 bases). Germline CDR1 LGHNA, CDR2 YNFKEQ. V was pared by 4 bases and J by 3 bases, with 13 bases between. The CDR3 covers 15 residues. The CDR3 loop reads CASSLGESHGNTIYF. CDR3 nucleotides: TGTGCCAGCAGCCTGGGGGAATCGCATGGAAACACCATATATTTT.

J is TRBJ2-5 and V is TRBV4-1; D is uncertain. The germline V gene has CDR1 MGHRA and CDR2 YSYEKL. The CDR3 has 13 amino acids. Trimming removed 6 bases from V and 5 bases from J, with 13 bases in between. CDR3 loop: CASRRGTGETQYF. CDR3 bases: TGCGCCAGCAGACGTGGAACTGGGGAGACCCAGTACTTC.

About this clonotype: Its ends do not fully match the called genes, so a read error is possible. The DNA for the CDR3 is TGTACCAGCAGGCGGGACAGGGGGAACTATGGCTACACCTTC. Translated, it gives CTSRRDRGNYGYTF. V gene TRBV5-6 combines with J gene TRBJ1-2, with 11 positions matching TRBD1. CDR1 and CDR2 from the germline V gene are SGHDT and YYEEEE. The CDR3 is 14 residues long.

The sample holds one count of this clonotype. The junction departs from germline at one end; a sequencing error may be responsible. The chain combines TRBV28 with TRBJ2-3; D may match TRBD1 or TRBD2 (5 bases each). The CDR3 is 14 amino acids. Germline CDR1 and CDR2: MDHEN and SYDVKM. The DNA of the CDR3 is TGTGACAGCAGCCCCGGGGCCCCTCCAGATACGCAGTATTTT. Translated: CDSSPGAPPDTQYF.

About this clonotype: The CDR3 does not end in the conserved phenylalanine or tryptophan, so this is likely a read error. The chain employs TRBV12-3 or TRBV12-4 and TRBJ2-5; TRBD2 agrees at 8 bases. The CDR3 contains 18 residues. CDR3 coding DNA: TGTGCCTGCAGTCCCCTTAAAGCGGGGGTCGGGAGAACGGAGACCCAGTACCTC. It translates to CACSPLKAGVGRTETQYL.

The sample holds many counts of this clonotype. The DNA of the CDR3 is TGTGCCAGCAGACCCGGGACCTCCATAGATACGCAGTATTTT. Its protein is CASRPGTSIDTQYF. V is TRBV6-5 and J is TRBJ2-3; D may correspond to TRBD1 or TRBD2 (5 bases each). The germline V gene encodes CDR1 MNHEY and CDR2 SVGAGI. V lost 6 bases to trimming and J lost 5 bases, with 15 bases between them. The CDR3 consists of 14 residues.

V gene TRBV11-2 combines with J gene TRBJ1-2, with no clear D. Germline V CDR1 and CDR2: SGHAT, FQNNGV. Trimming stripped 7 bases from V and 9 bases from J, with 21 bases between. The CDR3 consists of 14 residues. The DNA of the CDR3 is TGTGCCAGCAACTCCCACAGTGATGGGTATTGCTACACCTTC. It specifies CASNSHSDGYCYTF. Full variable domain (rest looked up from reference TRBV11-2 and TRBJ1-2): EAGVAQSPRYKIIEKRQSVAFWCNPISGHATLYWYQQILGQGPKLLIQFQNNGVVDDSQLPKDRFSAERLKGVDSTLKIQPAKLEDSAVYLCASNSHSDGYCYTFGSGTRLTVV.

The chain joins TRBV11-2 to TRBJ2-7; 12 positions agree with TRBD1. Germline V CDR1 and CDR2: SGHAT, FQNNGV. The CDR3 loop spans 16 amino acids. CDR3 nucleotide sequence: TGTGCAGGCAGCTTAGTTGGGACAGGGGGCAGATACGAGCAGTACTTC. Protein sequence: CAGSLVGTGGRYEQYF.

The chain uses TRBV24-1 and TRBJ2-1, with D perhaps matching TRBD2 (6 bases). This CDR3 region has 17 residues. Trimming removed 3 bases from V and 3 bases from J, with 17 bases in between. Germline V gene sequence: CDR1 KGHDR, CDR2 SFDVKD. The CDR3 region has the DNA TGTGCCACCAGTGATGGTTTGGCGGGAAGGTTCTACAATGAGCAGTTCTTC. It encodes CATSDGLAGRFYNEQFF.

CDR3 sequence reads: CASRPSWQNSPLHF. CDR3 nucleotide sequence: TGTGCCAGCAGACCCAGTTGGCAGAATTCACCCCTCCACTTT. This chain links TRBV28 with TRBJ1-6; no firm D call. V dropped 6 bases and J dropped 7 bases, with 13 bases sitting between them. The CDR3 sequence is 14 residues long. Germline CDR1 is MDHEN and CDR2 is SYDVKM. Combining the CDR3 with reference TRBV28 and TRBJ1-6 gives the whole variable domain DVKVTQSSRYLVKRTGEKVFLECVQDMDHENMFWYRQDPGLGLRLIYFSYDVKMKEKGDIPEGYSVSREKKERFSLILESASTNQTSMYLCASRPSWQNSPLHFGNGTRLTVT.

This clonotype was recorded once. A much larger clone lies a single base off, so this may be a read error. V and J are TRBV5-5 and TRBJ2-2, with TRBD1 as a possible D gene (6 bases). Germline V gene sequence: CDR1 SGHKS, CDR2 YYEKEE (reference sequence). The CDR3 runs 15 residues. The CDR3: CDSSFSGTSAGELFF. CDR3 DNA sequence: TGTGACAGCAGCTTTTCTGGGACATCTGCCGGGGAGCTGTTTTTT. The variable domain in full, completed from reference TRBV5-5 and TRBJ2-2, reads DAGVTQSPTHLIKTRGQQVTLRCSPISGHKSVSWYQQVLGQGPQFIFQYYEKEERGRGNFPDRFSARQFPNYSSELNVNALLLGDSALYLCDSSFSGTSAGELFFGEGSRLTVL.

This clonotype appeared once. This rearrangement joins TRBV11-3 to TRBJ2-5, with no clear D. The CDR3 consists of 13 residues. The germline V gene has CDR1 SGHNT and CDR2 YENEEA. Trimming took 5 bases from V and 2 from J, leaving 9 bases between them. Here the CDR3 DNA reads TGTGCCAGCAGCCTGAATGAGCAAGAGACCCAGTACTTC. Translated, it gives CASSLNEQETQYF.

With respect to this clonotype: A read error may explain this, as a much larger clone is one base away. J is TRBJ2-3 and V is TRBV29-1; D tentatively fits TRBD1 or TRBD2 (5 bases each). In germline, CDR1 is SQVTM, CDR2 ANQGSEA. The CDR3 runs to 12 residues. The DNA for the CDR3 is TGCAGCGTCGGGACCGACGCAAATACGCACTATTTT. As protein: CSVGTDANTHYF.